This entry features one TCR beta chain sequence. The data are from a study of response to subunit inactivated influenza vaccine. TCRdb fed the RT-PCR reads into MiXCR, producing one record per CDR3 protein. The table has about 540,000 distinct CDR3 sequences, under 25% seen once. This CDR3 region has 14 residues. In germline, CDR1 is MNHEY, CDR2 SVGEGT. The V gene end was trimmed by 2 bases and the J gene end by 3 bases; junction bases not matched to a gene: 2. These data were also filed under a second study, of T cells expressing NK-cell markers. That work contributes: It was by 5'RACE template switching with UMIs that TCR beta cDNA was made. Just one sequenced donor of eight was HCMV-seronegative, while seven were seropositive. The sorts in several experiments were restricted to alpha-beta TCR T cells by an anti-gamma-delta TCR antibody.

The starting material was CD4+ T cells sorted from PBMCs, obtained approximately 13 days after vaccination. The sequence was obtained from a man in his forties or fifties who received an inactivated influenza vaccine. The chain links TRBV6-2 or TRBV6-3 to TRBJ2-7; TRBD1 aligns across 9 bases. Here the CDR3 DNA reads TGTGCCAGCAGTTACAACAGGGGGCTCTACGAGCAGTACTTC. Protein sequence: CASSYNRGLYEQYF.